This T cell receptor (beta chain) was found in a study of blood T cell repertoires in COVID-19. For the study at large: PBMCs, B-cell-depleted T cells, or T cells were the source of the cDNA or gDNA that made up the material.

V lost 8 bases to trimming and J lost 0 bases, with 10 bases between them. The CDR3 spans 14 residues. Germline loops: CDR1 MNHEY, CDR2 SVGAGI. This clone has a handful of counts. Assay: immunoSEQ multiplex PCR; the TCRdb copy retains only in-frame clones and omits some. There are roughly 180,000 clones in the sample; 75% to 85% occur only once, and approximately 10% lies in the top ten. V and J are TRBV6-5 and TRBJ1-4; no definite D call. The source material was peripheral blood. This TCR was sampled from a woman in her thirties or forties with COVID-19, enrolled during active disease. The CDR3 is CASGRVATNEKLFF. The DNA of the CDR3 is TGTGCCAGCGGGCGTGTGGCAACTAATGAAAAACTGTTTTTT.